Below are 28 T cell receptor beta chains sequenced from a single sample in a study of regulatory T cells in long-lasting Graves disease. Time point: newly diagnosed GD, antithyroid drugs for less than 3 months. The TCR library was prepared using RNA isolated from PBMCs. iRepertoire HTBI primers and Arm-PCR of CDR3 regions built TCR beta libraries. TCRdb reprocessed the multiplex PCR reads with MiXCR, giving one entry per CDR3 protein. The table has hundreds of thousands of distinct CDR3 sequences, around 16% seen once. These data are also associated with another study on T cells in Graves' hyperthyroidism and ophthalmopathy.

The sample consisted of peripheral blood mononuclear cells (PBMCs), taken at new diagnosis, from a patient treated with antithyroid drugs. Receptors originate from a man aged 18 to 29 with Graves disease.

This chain joins TRBV30 and TRBJ1-5; D is perhaps TRBD1 (5 bases). V lost 5 bases to trimming and J lost 9 bases, with 17 bases between them. Germline lookup yields CDR1 GTSNPN and CDR2 SVGIG (reference sequence). There are 13 residues in the CDR3. CDR3 in amino acids: CAWGTGGTSPQHF. In nucleotides, the CDR3 is TGTGCCTGGGGGACGGGTGGTACGTCGCCCCAGCATTTT.

A few counts support this clonotype. The chain carries TRBV7-9 and TRBJ2-5; D may be TRBD2 (6 bases). The CDR3 has 15 residues. The V end lost 3 bases, the J end lost 5 bases, and 16 bases lay between the germline ends. The germline CDR1 and CDR2 sequences are SEHNR and FQNEAQ (reference sequence). In DNA, the CDR3 is TGTGCCAGCAGCTTTACTCTCACGGGGAGGGAGACCCAGTACTTC. This gives the protein CASSFTLTGRETQYF.

This clonotype was observed at least ten times. J is TRBJ2-1 and V is TRBV3-1; TRBD2 might be the D (5 bases). Germline loops: CDR1 LGHDT, CDR2 YNNKEL (reference sequence). The CDR3 extends over 17 amino acids. V gave up 1 base and J gave up 0 bases, with 13 bases separating them. The CDR3 loop reads CASSQAQRISSYNEQFF. In nucleotides, the CDR3 is TGTGCCAGCAGCCAAGCACAGCGGATAAGCTCCTACAATGAGCAGTTCTTC.

Details on this clonotype: This is likely a read error, given that the CDR3 carries no conserved phenylalanine or tryptophan at its end. This chain connects TRBV4-2 to TRBJ1-1; D ambiguous. Trimming removed 2 bases at V and 2 bases at J, with 15 bases between. The CDR3 contains 16 residues. The V gene's germline CDR1 is LGHNA and CDR2 YNFKEQ. CDR3 protein: CASSQSAKEPNTEAFS. In DNA form, the CDR3 reads TGTGCCAGCAGCCAAAGCGCTAAGGAGCCTAACACTGAAGCTTTCTCT.

This clonotype was picked up many times. V is TRBV20-1 and J is TRBJ2-5; 8 bases map to TRBD2. V gave up 6 bases and J gave up 4 bases; unmatched junction bases: 16. Germline lookup yields CDR1 DFQATT and CDR2 SNEGSKA (reference sequence). This CDR3 contains 16 residues. The CDR3 loop is CSARTWRAGVGETQYF. Written as DNA, the CDR3 is TGCAGTGCCCGGACGTGGCGAGCGGGAGTCGGAGAGACCCAGTACTTC.

V usage is TRBV13 and J usage is TRBJ2-1, with TRBD2 identical over 10 bases. The CDR3 loop spans 15 amino acids. In germline, CDR1 is PRHDT, CDR2 FYEKMQ (reference sequence). J lost 7 bases, V lost 6 bases, and 9 bases had no gene match. CDR3 nucleotide sequence: TGTGCCAGCAGGCCCCGAGCGGGAGGGCTGAATGAGCAGTTCTTC. Translation gives CASRPRAGGLNEQFF.

The chain employs TRBV29-1 and TRBJ2-2; no firm D call. The CDR3 runs 12 residues. Trimming took off 3 bases at V and 4 bases at J, with 6 bases between the two ends. Germline V gene sequence: CDR1 SQVTM, CDR2 ANQGSEA. The CDR3: CSVDGFTGELFF. DNA of the CDR3: TGCAGCGTTGATGGCTTCACCGGGGAGCTGTTTTTT.

The V call is TRBV9, the J call TRBJ2-2, with TRBD2 as a possible D gene (5 bases). Germline V lookup: CDR1 SGDLS, CDR2 YYNGEE. CDR3 length: 13 amino acids. V lost 2 bases, J lost 3 bases, and 5 bases lay in between. CDR3: CASSVDYTGELFF. The CDR3 bases are TGTGCCAGCAGCGTGGACTACACCGGGGAGCTGTTTTTT.

This clonotype was detected ten times or more. The rearrangement joins TRBV5-8 to TRBJ1-2, with no clear D. The CDR3 is 16 amino acids. Trimming removed 4 bases at V and 5 bases at J, with 21 bases between. Germline CDR1 is SGHTS and CDR2 is YDEGEE. The CDR3 DNA follows: TGTGCCAGCAGCCAGAAGGGCATGGGAATTCGATATGGCTACACCTTC. Translating gives CASSQKGMGIRYGYTF.

The rearrangement links TRBV29-1 to TRBJ1-2; a weak D match, TRBD1 (5 bases). CDR1 and CDR2 (germline): SQVTM, ANQGSEA. The CDR3 has 16 residues. The germline V and J ends were trimmed by 4 bases and 4 bases, with 22 bases remaining between them. The CDR3 reads CSVGPTIGESTYGYTF. Here the CDR3 DNA reads TGCAGCGTTGGACCGACCATAGGGGAGAGCACCTATGGCTACACCTTC.

The sample holds many counts of this clonotype. The genes are TRBV7-6 and TRBJ2-7; 9 bases fit TRBD1. Germline V gene data show CDR1 as SGHVS and CDR2 as FNYEAQ. The CDR3 has 16 amino acids. The ends lost 5 bases at V and 7 bases at J; junction bases unmatched: 15. In DNA form, the CDR3 reads TGTGCCAGCAGCCGAACGACCGGGACAGGGCCAAGAGAGCAGTACTTC. It yields the protein CASSRTTGTGPREQYF. The full variable domain, in which reference TRBV7-6 and TRBJ2-7 provide the parts outside the CDR3, is GAGVSQSPRYKVTKRGQDVALRCDPISGHVSLYWYRQALGQGPEFLTYFNYEAQQDKSGLPNDRFSAERPEGSISTLTIQRTEQRDSAMYRCASSRTTGTGPREQYFGPGTRLTVT.

This clonotype was counted at least ten times. The chain couples TRBV30 to TRBJ1-1; TRBD1 matches 11 bases. After removal of 3 bases from V and 3 bases from J, the junction contained 15 bases not matched to a gene. Germline CDR1 is GTSNPN and CDR2 is SVGIG (reference sequence). The CDR3 sequence is 18 residues long. In DNA, the CDR3 is TGTGCCTGGAGGCCTGGGACAGGGGGAGTAATATCGGACACTGAAGCTTTCTTT. Protein: CAWRPGTGGVISDTEAFF.

Only a few counts were recorded for this clonotype. V gene TRBV3-1 combines with J gene TRBJ1-2; D ambiguous. Per germline, CDR1 LGHDT and CDR2 YNNKEL (reference sequence). The V end lost 1 base, the J end lost 3 bases, and 3 bases lay between the germline ends. The CDR3 length is 12 residues. This CDR3 reads CASSQVHYGYTF. CDR3 nucleotides: TGTGCCAGCAGCCAAGTCCACTATGGCTACACCTTC.

This clonotype showed up just a few times. CDR3 region: CSVKAGDFTGELFF. In nucleotides, the CDR3 is TGCAGCGTCAAAGCGGGAGACTTCACCGGGGAGCTGTTTTTT. This chain links TRBV29-1 with TRBJ2-2; 8 positions agree with TRBD2. CDR3 length equals 14 residues. V dropped 6 bases and J dropped 4; count of bases not matched to a gene: 7. CDR1 and CDR2 from the germline V gene are SQVTM and ANQGSEA.

Turning to this clonotype: The conserved phenylalanine or tryptophan is not found at the CDR3 terminus, so this likely reflects a read error. The V and J genes are TRBV29-1 and TRBJ1-2, with TRBD1 matching over 8 bases. V lost 4 bases, J lost 0 bases, and 7 bases stayed unmatched. Germline V CDR1 and CDR2: SQVTM, ANQGSEA. The CDR3 totals 15 residues. The CDR3 region has the DNA TGCAGCGTTGGTATCTTGGACAGGGCTAACTATGGCTACACCTCC. It specifies CSVGILDRANYGYTS.

V and J are TRBV5-1 and TRBJ1-4; D remains ambiguous. The germline V and J ends were trimmed by 4 bases and 0 bases, with 19 bases remaining between them. The CDR3 totals 18 residues. The germline V gene encodes CDR1 SGHRS and CDR2 YFSETQ. The CDR3 DNA is TGCGCCAGCAGCACAAGAGGGTGGAGCGAGACAACTAATGAAAAACTGTTTTTT. Its translation is CASSTRGWSETTNEKLFF.

This clonotype was seen a few times. The gene calls are TRBV5-1 and TRBJ2-5; TRBD2 is a possible D gene (6 bases). Per the germline V gene, CDR1 is SGHRS and CDR2 is YFSETQ. V was shortened by 6 bases and J by 6 bases, with 21 bases between the two germline ends. CDR3 length: 15 amino acids. CDR3 amino acids: CASIKQEGSVKTQYF. The CDR3 nucleotides read TGCGCCAGCATAAAACAGGAGGGATCGGTGAAGACCCAGTACTTC.

This clonotype was seen many times. The chain joins TRBV13 to TRBJ2-7; tentatively, D is TRBD1 or TRBD2 (5 bases each). The CDR3 sequence is 14 residues long. The germline gives CDR1 PRHDT, CDR2 FYEKMQ (reference sequence). V lost 5 bases to trimming and J lost 3 bases, with 14 bases between them. The CDR3 DNA sequence: TGTGCCAGCAGCATTACCGGGACCTACTACGAGCAGTACTTC. It encodes CASSITGTYYEQYF.

The table lists this clonotype with many counts. The rearrangement uses TRBV7-8 and TRBJ2-5, with D hard to call. From germline, CDR1 is SGHVS and CDR2 FQNEAQ. V lost 5 bases and J lost 2, with 18 bases in between. The CDR3 is made up of 16 amino acids. CDR3 nucleotide sequence: TGTGCCAGCAGCAATCACGGGCCCGGACGGCAAGAGACCCAGTACTTC. Translated: CASSNHGPGRQETQYF. Variable domain in full (rest from reference TRBV7-8 and TRBJ2-5): GAGVSQSPRYKVAKRGQDVALRCDPISGHVSLFWYQQALGQGPEFLTYFQNEAQLDKSGLPSDRFFAERPEGSVSTLKIQRTQQEDSAVYLCASSNHGPGRQETQYFGPGTRLLVL.

This clonotype has only a few counts. The chain combines TRBV27 with TRBJ2-7; D might be TRBD2 (5 bases). Germline CDR1 and CDR2: MNHEY and SMNVEV (reference sequence). V lost 10 bases to trimming and J lost 0 bases, with 13 bases between them. This CDR3 spans 13 amino acids. The CDR3 protein is CATSVSGSYEQYF. The DNA for the CDR3 is TGTGCCACCTCGGTGAGCGGCTCCTACGAGCAGTACTTC.

The gene calls are TRBV12-3 or TRBV12-4 and TRBJ2-7, with a weak D call TRBD2 (6 bases). The CDR3 has 15 amino acids. V lost 6 bases, J lost 5 bases, and 20 bases lay in between. The CDR3 region has the DNA TGTGCCAGCAGCCCTTATGGGGGGAAGTGGGACGAGCAGTACTTC. This translates into CASSPYGGKWDEQYF.

Worth noting for this clonotype: A far larger clone is a single base away, which makes a read error likely. The genes are TRBV4-1 and TRBJ2-7; maybe TRBD2 (6 bases). Germline assignment: CDR1 MGHRA and CDR2 YSYEKL. V gave up 4 bases and J gave up 7 bases, with 20 bases separating them. There are 15 residues in the CDR3. CDR3 protein: CASSPIAASYNEQYF. The CDR3 DNA sequence: TGCGCCAGCAGCCCAATAGCGGCTTCCTACAATGAGCAGTACTTC.

This clonotype was seen more than once but under ten times. This chain links TRBV10-3 with TRBJ1-1; TRBD1 matches 7 bases. V shed 7 bases, J shed 1 base, and the junction held 9 bases outside the gene matches. This CDR3 is built from 15 residues. Germline CDR1 is ENHRY and CDR2 is SYGVKD. The CDR3 bases are TGTGCCATCACGTTAGGGGACAGTAAGAACACTGAAGCTTTCTTT. This translates into CAITLGDSKNTEAFF.

This clonotype was seen a handful of times. The J gene is TRBJ1-2, the V gene TRBV20-1; D gene uncertain. Trimming removed 5 bases at V and 8 bases at J, with 12 bases between. This CDR3 has 11 residues. From germline, CDR1 is DFQATT and CDR2 SNEGSKA (reference sequence). The CDR3 here is CSARRERGYTF. As DNA, the CDR3 is TGCAGTGCTCGTCGGGAGAGGGGCTACACCTTC.

There are a few counts of this clonotype. V is TRBV19 and J is TRBJ2-2, with 8 bases identical to TRBD1. Trimming took 7 bases from V and 5 from J; bases not matched to a gene: 15. The germline gives CDR1 LNHDA, CDR2 SQIVND (reference sequence). This CDR3 is 17 amino acids long. This CDR3 reads CASTPDRATQWTGELFF. The CDR3 coding sequence is TGTGCCAGTACCCCGGACAGGGCGACCCAATGGACCGGGGAGCTGTTTTTT.

This chain uses TRBV18 with TRBJ1-1; TRBD1 might be the D (5 bases). The CDR3 runs 17 residues. V dropped 3 bases and J dropped 2 bases, with 19 bases sitting between them. Germline V gene data show CDR1 as KGHSH and CDR2 as LQKENI. Here the CDR3 DNA reads TGTGCCAGCTCACCTCGGTTAGGGGAGGGCTTAAACACTGAAGCTTTCTTT. This gives the protein CASSPRLGEGLNTEAFF.

This clonotype was counted at least ten times. One end of the junction does not line up with germline, which may come from a read error. This rearrangement joins TRBV24-1 to TRBJ2-7, with TRBD1 as a possible D gene (6 bases). This CDR3 spans 15 amino acids. Looked up from germline, CDR1 is KGHDR and CDR2 is SFDVKD. CDR3 region: CATSPGTQSTYKQYF. DNA of the CDR3: TGTGCCACCAGCCCCGGGACACAAAGCACCTACAAGCAGTACTTC.

This clonotype was picked up a small number of times. The chain carries TRBV20-1 and TRBJ2-5; D is possibly TRBD2 (5 bases). The germline V gene has CDR1 DFQATT and CDR2 SNEGSKA (reference sequence). Trimming took 0 bases from V and 4 from J, leaving 9 bases between them. The CDR3 is 13 amino acids. CDR3 protein: CSAREGVSETQYF. CDR3 coding DNA: TGCAGTGCTAGAGAGGGAGTTTCAGAGACCCAGTACTTC.